The 10 T cell receptor beta chains reported below all come from one sample, sequenced in a study of T cell responses to AZD1222 COVID-19 vaccine. The table came from immunoSEQ multiplex PCR; TCRdb's copy has only in-frame clones and leaves some out. Of about 120,000 clones listed, approximately 93% are singletons. Specimen: peripheral blood, collected on day 0 of AZD1222 vaccination. These receptor sequences come from an adult in good health.

The chain carries TRBV7-8 and TRBJ2-5; tentatively, D is TRBD1 or TRBD2 (6 bases each). Trimming took 1 base from V and 4 from J, leaving 16 bases between them. The CDR3 is made up of 16 amino acids. The germline CDR1 and CDR2 sequences are SGHVS and FQNEAQ. DNA for the CDR3: TGTGCCAGCAGCTTAGGGAATTGGAGGGGGACAGAGACCCAGTACTTC. It specifies CASSLGNWRGTETQYF.

There are a few counts of this clone. The chain combines TRBV7-2 with TRBJ2-7; 7 bases are shared with TRBD1. The CDR3 consists of 14 residues. Germline trimming cut 7 bases from V and 3 bases from J; bases unmatched to any gene: 9. The germline CDR1 and CDR2 sequences are SGHTA and FQGNSA. Written as DNA, the CDR3 is TGTGCCAGCACTGACAGGGCACCGCTCTACGAGCAGTACTTC. Its protein is CASTDRAPLYEQYF. The full variable domain, rest sourced from reference TRBV7-2 and TRBJ2-7, is GAGVSQSPSNKVTEKGKDVELRCDPISGHTALYWYRQSLGQGLEFLIYFQGNSAPDKSGLPSDRFSAERTGGSVSTLTIQRTQQEDSAVYLCASTDRAPLYEQYFGPGTRLTVT.

The chain employs TRBV5-8 and TRBJ1-5, with 9 bases that match TRBD1. Germline CDR1 and CDR2: SGHTS and YDEGEE. V shed 4 bases, J shed 2 bases, and the junction held 10 bases outside the gene matches. This CDR3 has 17 residues. CDR3 coding DNA: TGTGCCAGCAGCCTTTGGGGACAGGGCGGCGGCAATCAGCCCCAGCATTTT. Translation: CASSLWGQGGGNQPQHF.

The CDR3 sequence is CASSQLLAGGPFTDTQYF. CDR3 DNA sequence: TGTGCCAGCAGCCAACTACTAGCGGGGGGGCCCTTCACAGATACGCAGTATTTT. V and J are TRBV3-1 (or the pseudogene TRBV3-2) and TRBJ2-3, with 13 bases identical to TRBD2. With 2 bases clipped from V and 2 bases from J, the junction kept 7 bases outside the gene matches. CDR1 and CDR2 from the germline V gene are LGHDT and YNNKEL (reference sequence). This CDR3 is 18 amino acids long.

This clone was detected once. This chain connects TRBV7-2 to TRBJ2-1; possible D gene TRBD2, 6 bases. Germline CDR1 and CDR2: SGHTA and FQGNSA. The CDR3 loop spans 15 amino acids. V gave up 5 bases and J gave up 2 bases, with 13 bases separating them. CDR3 coding DNA: TGTGCCAGCAGCCCCAGGCGGGGCGCCTACAATGAGCAGTTCTTC. Translated: CASSPRRGAYNEQFF.

The rearrangement joins TRBV7-9 to TRBJ1-6, with 7 bases matching TRBD1. The CDR3 has 15 amino acids. Germline V gene data show CDR1 as SEHNR and CDR2 as FQNEAQ (reference sequence). The trim removed 4 bases at V and 7 bases at J, leaving 7 bases unmatched. CDR3 bases: TGTGCCAGCAGCTCCCAGACAGGGAGAAATTCACCCCTCCACTTT. It encodes CASSSQTGRNSPLHF.

Concerning this clone itself: Germline is not matched at one junction end, which may reflect a read error. The chain carries TRBV7-7 and TRBJ2-7, with 8 bases aligning to TRBD1. This CDR3 region has 14 residues. CDR1 is SSHAT and CDR2 is FNYEAQ in the germline V gene (reference sequence). CDR3 in amino acids: CASSRDRISYEQYF. The CDR3 region has the DNA TGTGCTAGCAGCAGGGACAGGATCTCCTACGAGCAGTACTTC.

This chain connects TRBV21-1 to TRBJ1-4. TRBV21-1 is a pseudogene segment. This CDR3 has 13 residues. CDR3 loop: CASSIPGREKLFF. DNA for the CDR3: TGTGCCAGCAGCATACCTGGGAGGGAAAAACTGTTTTTT.

This CDR3 reads CATSRPGLEINEQFF. The CDR3 nucleotides are TGTGCCACCAGCAGACCGGGACTAGAAATCAATGAGCAGTTCTTC. The chain carries TRBV15 and TRBJ2-1; 8 bases map to TRBD2. Germline V gene sequence: CDR1 LNHNV, CDR2 YYDKDF (reference sequence). The V and J ends lost 2 bases and 6 bases, in that order; junction bases with no gene match: 6. This CDR3 comprises 15 residues.

This CDR3 is CASIGTGSYEQYF. In DNA, the CDR3 is TGTGCCAGCATAGGGACAGGCTCCTACGAGCAGTACTTC. The V call is TRBV28, the J call TRBJ2-7, with 8 bases fitting TRBD1. This CDR3 is built from 13 residues. The germline CDR1 and CDR2 sequences are MDHEN and SYDVKM. The V segment lost 7 bases and the J segment 0 bases; nucleotides outside the gene matches: 2.